The 7 T cell receptor beta chains in this list originate from one sample, sequenced in a study of blood T cell repertoires in COVID-19. Using immunoSEQ multiplex PCR, the repertoire was profiled, and TCRdb retains in-frame clones only, with some absent. The sample lists about 45,000 clones, over 75% occurring once. Sequencing was performed on peripheral blood. These receptors were obtained from a human donor in a cohort sampled during active COVID-19.

This chain links TRBV7-8 with TRBJ2-7; D ambiguous. Deletions cut 2 bases from V and 6 bases from J, with 8 bases between. Looked up from germline, CDR1 is SGHVS and CDR2 is FQNEAQ. The CDR3 contains 12 residues. CDR3 in amino acids: CASSLSGPEQYF. CDR3 DNA sequence: TGTGCCAGCAGCTTAAGTGGCCCCGAGCAGTACTTC.

The chain carries TRBV4-1 and TRBJ1-1; tentatively, D is TRBD1 (5 bases). Germline values: CDR1 MGHRA, CDR2 YSYEKL. CDR3 length: 15 residues. The germline V and J ends were trimmed by 1 base and 5 bases, with 14 bases remaining between them. CDR3 sequence: CASSQGLGRDTEAFF. CDR3 coding DNA: TGCGCCAGCAGCCAAGGGCTGGGGCGGGATACTGAAGCTTTCTTT.

The chain joins TRBV18 to TRBJ1-6; D not resolved. The CDR3 covers 15 residues. The germline V and J ends were trimmed by 3 bases and 7 bases, with 13 bases remaining between them. Germline-derived CDR1 and CDR2 are KGHSH and LQKENI. CDR3 DNA sequence: TGTGCCAGCTCACCGATCGGGGATGGGAATTCACCCCTCCACTTT. Translating gives CASSPIGDGNSPLHF.

The V and J genes are TRBV7-2 and TRBJ2-7, with 7 bases identical to TRBD1. This CDR3 has 15 amino acids. J was trimmed by 0 bases and V by 5 bases; bases with no gene match: 7. CDR1 and CDR2 (germline): SGHTA, FQGNSA. CDR3 DNA: TGTGCCAGCAGCCTTGACAGGGAGAGCTCCTACGAGCAGTACTTC. It is translated as CASSLDRESSYEQYF.

This chain links TRBV5-1 with TRBJ1-2, with no clear D. CDR3 size: 13 residues. V was trimmed by 0 bases and J by 7 bases, leaving 10 bases between them. The germline CDR1 and CDR2 sequences are SGHRS and YFSETQ. CDR3 protein: CASSLDGITGYTF. For the CDR3, the DNA is TGCGCCAGCAGCTTGGACGGGATCACTGGCTACACCTTC. The variable domain in full, with the rest retrieved from reference TRBV5-1 and TRBJ1-2, is KAGVTQTPRYLIKTRGQQVTLSCSPISGHRSVSWYQQTPGQGLQFLFEYFSETQRNKGNFPGRFSGRQFSNSRSEMNVSTLELGDSALYLCASSLDGITGYTFGSGTRLTVV.

The CDR3 bases are TGCGCCAGCAGTGGTTCGGGTTACAATGAGCAGTTCTTC. It encodes CASSGSGYNEQFF. The rearrangement uses TRBV10-1 and TRBJ2-1; D unclear. The germline CDR1 and CDR2 sequences are WNHNN and SYGVQD (reference sequence). The V end lost 4 bases, the J end lost 4 bases, and 8 bases lay between the germline ends. The CDR3 is 13 amino acids.

This chain joins TRBV11-3 and TRBJ1-1, with TRBD1 matching 7 bases. Germline values: CDR1 SGHNT, CDR2 YENEEA. This CDR3 has 16 amino acids. With 5 bases clipped from V and 5 bases from J, the junction kept 14 bases outside the gene matches. The CDR3 here is CASSDPLKTGRTEAFF. The CDR3 DNA reads as TGTGCCAGCAGCGACCCCCTTAAGACAGGGAGGACTGAAGCTTTCTTT.